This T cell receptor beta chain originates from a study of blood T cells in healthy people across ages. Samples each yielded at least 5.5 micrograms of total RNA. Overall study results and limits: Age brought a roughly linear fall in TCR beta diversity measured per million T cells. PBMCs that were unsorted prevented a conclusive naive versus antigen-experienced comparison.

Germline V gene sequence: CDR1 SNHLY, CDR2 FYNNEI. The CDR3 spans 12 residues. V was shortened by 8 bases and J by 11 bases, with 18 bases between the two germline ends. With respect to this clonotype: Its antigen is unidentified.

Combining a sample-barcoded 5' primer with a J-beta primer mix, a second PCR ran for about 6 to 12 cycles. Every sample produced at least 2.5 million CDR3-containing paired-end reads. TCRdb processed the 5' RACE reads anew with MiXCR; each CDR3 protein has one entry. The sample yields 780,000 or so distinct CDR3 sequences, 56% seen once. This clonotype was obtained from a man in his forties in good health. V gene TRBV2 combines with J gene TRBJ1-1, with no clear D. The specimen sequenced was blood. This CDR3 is CASLDVGVEAFF. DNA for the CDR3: TGTGCCAGCCTAGACGTAGGAGTTGAGGCTTTCTTT.